This T cell receptor beta chain was obtained from a study of blood T cell repertoires in COVID-19. Measured with immunoSEQ multiplex PCR; TCRdb has only the in-frame clones, and not every one. Of some 180,000 clones listed, 75% to 85% are singletons. Trimming shortened V by 3 bases and J by 6 bases, and 15 bases separated the two germline ends. Germline assignment: CDR1 GTSNPN and CDR2 SVGIG (reference sequence). The CDR3 is made up of 15 amino acids. The source is a woman of 80 years or more with COVID-19, enrolled during active disease. Sequenced sample: peripheral blood. The chain is built from TRBV30 and TRBJ1-6; possibly TRBD1 for D (6 bases). The CDR3 sequence: CAWRTAGTLNSPLHF. The CDR3 region has the DNA TGTGCCTGGAGAACCGCCGGGACACTTAATTCACCCCTCCACTTT.